Reported below is one TCR beta chain. The PCR ran on 60 Vbeta and 13 Jbeta primers. The repertoire was sequenced with immunoSEQ multiplex PCR; TCRdb's copy has only in-frame clones and lacks some. The data hold around 140,000 clones, with approximately 82% observed a single time. The data originate from a study of cytomegalovirus exposure and HLA in healthy donors. Per germline, CDR1 SGHNT and CDR2 YYREEE (reference sequence). This CDR3 is 16 amino acids long. Trimming at V came to 4 bases and at J to 0 bases, leaving 7 bases not matched to a gene. The TCR comes from a woman between 40 and 50 years old in good health and CMV-seronegative. The V and J genes are TRBV5-4 and TRBJ1-3, with 7 bases identical to TRBD1. Specimen: PBMCs. The CDR3 sequence is CASSRGTEGSGNTIYF. The DNA for the CDR3 is TGTGCCAGCAGCCGGGGGACAGAGGGCTCTGGAAACACCATATATTTT.